What follows are 10 T cell receptor beta chains derived from one specimen sequenced in a study of beta chain features in type 1 diabetes. Expressed TCRB transcripts were sequenced after all isolated RNA was converted to cDNA. The protocol was immunoSEQ multiplex PCR, while the TCRdb copy is restricted to in-frame clones and leaves out a portion. The table records around 250,000 clones, about 30% of them present only once. The sequenced sample was central memory CD4+ T cells from blood. The source is a man aged 25 to 45 in good health.

Only a few counts were recorded for this clone. V usage is TRBV30 and J usage is TRBJ2-7; 8 positions match TRBD1. V trimming: 2 bases; J trimming: 5 bases; junction bases outside the gene matches: 8. Germline V gene data show CDR1 as GTSNPN and CDR2 as SVGIG (reference sequence). The CDR3 has 14 amino acids. The CDR3 protein is CAWSPTDRADEQYF. The CDR3 region has the DNA TGTGCCTGGAGTCCCACGGACAGGGCGGACGAGCAGTACTTC.

The V call is TRBV5-6, the J call TRBJ2-3; TRBD2 is a possible D gene (5 bases). Looked up from germline, CDR1 is SGHDT and CDR2 is YYEEEE. The CDR3 spans 14 residues. V lost 0 bases, J lost 6 bases, and 11 bases lay in between. CDR3 region: CASSLASGGDTQYF. CDR3 coding DNA: TGTGCCAGCAGCTTGGCCAGCGGAGGTGATACGCAGTATTTT.

This clone was counted only a few times. This chain joins TRBV6-6 and TRBJ1-5; perhaps TRBD1 as D (5 bases). Germline values: CDR1 MNHNY, CDR2 SVGAGI (reference sequence). The CDR3 is 14 amino acids. Trimming removed 5 bases from V and 0 bases from J, with 8 bases in between. The CDR3 spells CASSGGYSNQPQHF. CDR3 in DNA: TGTGCCAGCAGTGGGGGTTATAGCAATCAGCCCCAGCATTTT.

The DNA of the CDR3 is TGTGCCTGGAGTCCAGGGGGGGATTCCTATGGCTACACCTTC. This translates into CAWSPGGDSYGYTF. The gene calls are TRBV30 and TRBJ1-2; 7 bases align to TRBD1. Germline loops: CDR1 GTSNPN, CDR2 SVGIG (reference sequence). The CDR3 has 14 residues. Trimming at V came to 2 bases and at J to 4 bases, leaving 7 bases not matched to a gene.

The chain is built from TRBV29-1 and TRBJ2-7; TRBD2 matches 7 bases. CDR3 size: 14 residues. CDR1 is SQVTM and CDR2 is ANQGSEA in the germline V gene. Trimming at V came to 0 bases and at J to 6 bases, leaving 8 bases not matched to a gene. CDR3 in DNA: TGCAGCGTTGAAGACACAGGCGGGAGTCTCGAGCAGTACTTC. This gives the protein CSVEDTGGSLEQYF.

The table lists this clone with a few counts. Here the CDR3 reads CATRTGISDTQYF. In DNA, the CDR3 is TGTGCCACCCGGACAGGGATCTCAGATACGCAGTATTTT. The chain combines TRBV30 with TRBJ2-3, with TRBD1 identical over 8 bases. From germline, CDR1 is GTSNPN and CDR2 SVGIG (reference sequence). After removal of 8 bases from V and 4 bases from J, the junction contained 8 bases not matched to a gene. This CDR3 is built from 13 residues.

This clone was observed a handful of times. CDR3 in amino acids: CSVTHSYEQYF. The CDR3 bases are TGCAGCGTTACCCATTCCTACGAGCAGTACTTC. The V call is TRBV29-1, the J call TRBJ2-7; D unresolved. This CDR3 has 11 amino acids. In germline, CDR1 is SQVTM, CDR2 ANQGSEA. Trimming took 5 bases from V and 1 from J, leaving 6 bases between them.

This clone appeared a single time. The chain uses TRBV4-2 and TRBJ2-2; D possibly corresponds to TRBD2 (5 bases). This CDR3 has 13 amino acids. V gave up 4 bases and J gave up 7 bases, with 10 bases separating them. CDR1 and CDR2 (germline): LGHNA, YNFKEQ. CDR3 DNA sequence: TGTGCCAGCAGCCGCAGTAGCGTCGGGGAGCTGTTTTTT. Its translation is CASSRSSVGELFF.

This sequence joins TRBV7-2 and TRBJ2-1; a weak D match, TRBD2 (6 bases). Trimming cost V 0 bases and J 3 bases, with 9 bases left between them. CDR3 length: 15 amino acids. Per the germline V gene, CDR1 is SGHTA and CDR2 is FQGNSA. In DNA form, the CDR3 reads TGTGCCAGCAGCTTAGCGGGAGGCCACTACAATGAGCAGTTCTTC. Amino acid sequence: CASSLAGGHYNEQFF.

For this clone: Other DNA sequences in this sample translate to the same CDR3. The CDR3 reads CASRSAGGNYGYTF. DNA of the CDR3: TGTGCCAGCAGGTCCGCGGGGGGGAACTATGGCTACACCTTC. This rearrangement joins TRBV6-5 to TRBJ1-2, with a weak D call TRBD1 (5 bases). The CDR3 extends over 14 amino acids. CDR1 is MNHEY, CDR2 SVGAGI, per germline. Trimming left V 6 bases short and J 2 bases short, with 13 bases between.